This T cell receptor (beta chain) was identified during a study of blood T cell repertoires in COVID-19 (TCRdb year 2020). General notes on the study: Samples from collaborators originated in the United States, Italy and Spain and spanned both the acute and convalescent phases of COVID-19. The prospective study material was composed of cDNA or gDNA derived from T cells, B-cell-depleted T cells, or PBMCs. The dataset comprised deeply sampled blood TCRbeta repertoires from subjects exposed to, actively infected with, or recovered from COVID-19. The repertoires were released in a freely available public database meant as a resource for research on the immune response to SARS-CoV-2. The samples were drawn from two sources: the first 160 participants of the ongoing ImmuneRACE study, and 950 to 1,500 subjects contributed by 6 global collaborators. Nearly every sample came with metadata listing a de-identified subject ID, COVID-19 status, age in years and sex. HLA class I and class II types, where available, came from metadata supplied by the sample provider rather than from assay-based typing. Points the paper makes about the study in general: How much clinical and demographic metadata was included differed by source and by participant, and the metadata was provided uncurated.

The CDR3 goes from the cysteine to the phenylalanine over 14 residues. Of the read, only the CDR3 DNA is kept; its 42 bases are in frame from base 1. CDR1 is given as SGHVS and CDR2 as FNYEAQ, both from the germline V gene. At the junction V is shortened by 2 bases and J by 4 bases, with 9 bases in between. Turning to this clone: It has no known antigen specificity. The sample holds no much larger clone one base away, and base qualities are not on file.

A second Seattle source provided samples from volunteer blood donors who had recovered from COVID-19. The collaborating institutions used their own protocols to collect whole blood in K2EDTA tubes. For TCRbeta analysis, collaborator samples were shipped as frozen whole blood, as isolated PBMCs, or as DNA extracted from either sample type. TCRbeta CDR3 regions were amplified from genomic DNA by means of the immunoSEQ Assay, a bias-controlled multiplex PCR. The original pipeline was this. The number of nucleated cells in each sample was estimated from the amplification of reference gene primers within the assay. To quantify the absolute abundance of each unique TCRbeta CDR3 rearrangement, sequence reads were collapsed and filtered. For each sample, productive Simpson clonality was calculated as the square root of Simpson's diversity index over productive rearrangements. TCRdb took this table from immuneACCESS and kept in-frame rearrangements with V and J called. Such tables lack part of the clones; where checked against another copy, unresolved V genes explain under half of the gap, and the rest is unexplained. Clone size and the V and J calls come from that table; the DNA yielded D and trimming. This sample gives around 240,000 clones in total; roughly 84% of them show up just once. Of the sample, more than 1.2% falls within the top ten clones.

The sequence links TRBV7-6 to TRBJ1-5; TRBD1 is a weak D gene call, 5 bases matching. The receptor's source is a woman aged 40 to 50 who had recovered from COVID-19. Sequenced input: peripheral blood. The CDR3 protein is CASSLSRTNQPQHF. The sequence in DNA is TGTGCCAGCAGCTTATCACGGACAAATCAGCCCCAGCATTTT.